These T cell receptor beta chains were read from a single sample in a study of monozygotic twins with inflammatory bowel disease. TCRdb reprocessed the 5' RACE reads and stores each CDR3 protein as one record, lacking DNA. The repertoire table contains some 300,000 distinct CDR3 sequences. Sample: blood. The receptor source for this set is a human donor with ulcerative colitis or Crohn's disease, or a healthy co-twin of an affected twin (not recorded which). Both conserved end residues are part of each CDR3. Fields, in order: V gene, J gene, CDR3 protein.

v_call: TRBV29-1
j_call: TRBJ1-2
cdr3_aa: CSGKTGYGYTF

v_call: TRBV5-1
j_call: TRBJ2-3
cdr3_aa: CASSLGAGNTDTQYF

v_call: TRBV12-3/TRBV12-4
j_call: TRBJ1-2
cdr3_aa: CASTPDRGAGYTF

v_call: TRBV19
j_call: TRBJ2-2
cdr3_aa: CASKTSGTTNTGELFF

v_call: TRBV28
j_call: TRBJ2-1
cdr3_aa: CASSRRVAFYSSEQFF

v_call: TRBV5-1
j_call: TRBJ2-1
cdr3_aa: CASSWEPGFRFAEQFF

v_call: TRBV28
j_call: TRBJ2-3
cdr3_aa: CASSLPETAGGRGDTQYF

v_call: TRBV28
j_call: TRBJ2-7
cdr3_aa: CASLGTFYEQYF

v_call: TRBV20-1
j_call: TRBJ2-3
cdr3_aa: CSAPEIRDPTDTQYF

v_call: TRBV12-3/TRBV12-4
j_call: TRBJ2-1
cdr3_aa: CASSLRLEQFF

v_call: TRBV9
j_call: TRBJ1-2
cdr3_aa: CASSPTPTPWDGYTF

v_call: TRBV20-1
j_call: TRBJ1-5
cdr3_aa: CSATRSNQPQHF